This T cell receptor (beta chain) was identified in a study of control samples from healthy donors and cancer patients. The protocol was immunoSEQ multiplex PCR, while the TCRdb copy is restricted to in-frame clones and leaves out a portion. The sample comprises 120,000 or so clones, about 92% of which are singletons, and 0.58% rests with the top ten. Germline CDR1 ENHRY, CDR2 SYGVKD. CDR3 length: 16 amino acids. The V end lost 0 bases, the J end lost 1 base, and 12 bases lay between the germline ends. This chain joins TRBV10-3 and TRBJ1-1; possibly TRBD1 for D (5 bases). The TCR comes from a man older than 75 with head and neck cancer. Sequencing input: PBMCs. The CDR3 DNA is TGTGCCATCAGTGAGTCCTGGGGGTTACGGAACACTGAAGCTTTCTTT. It translates to CAISESWGLRNTEAFF.